Listed below are T cell receptor beta chains from one sample, sequenced in a study of T cell responses to AZD1222 COVID-19 vaccine. Data came from immunoSEQ multiplex PCR; TCRdb stores just in-frame clones and leaves some out. The sample comprises under 100,000 clones, under 95% of which are singletons, and approximately 7% rests with the top ten. The input for sequencing was peripheral blood, taken on day 0 of MenACWY control vaccination. The receptors shown here come from an adult in good health. The CDR3 runs from the conserved cysteine through the conserved F or W. A D gene is named only where the DNA matches it firmly.

>TRBJ1-1|TRBV30|-
TGTGCCTGGAGTTTGGGGGGCGCCGGGAACACTGAAGCTTTCTTT
CAWSLGGAGNTEAFF
>TRBJ2-7|TRBV7-9|-
TGTGCCAGCATCGAGGACACCTCCTACGAGCAGTACTTC
CASIEDTSYEQYF
>TRBJ1-1|TRBV30|-
TGTGCCTGGACAGGAATTGCGACAGCAGTCAACACTGAAGCTTTCTTT
CAWTGIATAVNTEAFF
>TRBJ2-7|TRBV13|TRBD2
TGTGCCAGCAGCCCCGGGACTAGCGGGCCGAGCTCCTACGAGCAGTACTTC
CASSPGTSGPSSYEQYF
>TRBJ2-2|TRBV19|TRBD1
TGTGCCAGTAGTAGGACAGGGATCGGCACCGGGGAGCTGTTTTTT
CASSRTGIGTGELFF
>TRBJ2-7|TRBV20-1|-
TGCAGTGCTCTACGTACCTACGAGCAGTACTTC
CSALRTYEQYF
>TRBJ2-7|TRBV28|TRBD2
TGTGCCAGCAGTTTCAGGGTAGCGGGGGTCCGGTCCGAGCAGTACTTC
CASSFRVAGVRSEQYF
>TRBJ2-5|TRBV7-2|TRBD1
TGTGCCAGCAGCCAAGGGACAGGTCAAGAGACCCAGTACTTC
CASSQGTGQETQYF
>TRBJ2-1|TRBV6-5|-
TGTGCCAGCAGTTTTTCGTTTAGGGGGACTTACAATGAGCAGTTCTTC
CASSFSFRGTYNEQFF
>TRBJ2-2|TRBV3-1/TRBV3-2|-
TGTGCCAGCAGCCAGAAGTACACCGGGGAGCTGTTTTTT
CASSQKYTGELFF
>TRBJ1-6|TRBV15|-
TGTGCCACCAGCAGAGATTGGGTTGGGGCCCTCCACTTT
CATSRDWVGALHF
>TRBJ1-1|TRBV6-5|-
TGTGCCAGCAGTTACACCGGACCCCCGGGGCCTGAAGCTTTCTTT
CASSYTGPPGPEAFF
>TRBJ2-1|TRBV6-2/TRBV6-3|-
TGTGCCAGCAGTTGGGGCAATGAGCAGTTCTTC
CASSWGNEQFF